One TCR beta chain is described in this entry. Its antigen is as yet unknown. These data originate in a study of cytomegalovirus exposure and HLA in healthy donors. The PCR made use of 60 Vbeta and 13 Jbeta primers. Using immunoSEQ multiplex PCR, the repertoire was profiled, and TCRdb retains in-frame clones only, with some absent. The table lists fewer than 250,000 clones, more than 75% of them singletons. General observations from the study: Segments of the TCR beta V type were, in most cases, productive about 87% or about 30% of the time in an earlier analysis.

V gave up 2 bases and J gave up 5 bases, with 15 bases separating them. This CDR3 contains 14 residues. From germline, CDR1 is SQVTM and CDR2 ANQGSEA. Material for sequencing was PBMCs. The TCR originated in a woman aged 50 to 65 in good health and CMV-seronegative. The rearrangement uses TRBV29-1 and TRBJ1-2, with D maybe TRBD1 (5 bases). The CDR3 DNA is TGCAGCGTTGAAAACGAAGACAGCGGGTATGGCTACACCTTC. This encodes CSVENEDSGYGYTF.